The rows below give T cell receptor beta chains drawn from one sample of a study of shared T cell receptors in the human thymus. Data came from immunoSEQ multiplex PCR; TCRdb stores just in-frame clones and leaves some out. The table lists about 660,000 clones, over 75% of them singletons. In addition, the sample was reused for a study of human thymus T cells.

The sequenced sample consisted of thymocytes. The source is a boy younger than two with a congenital heart defect. CDR3s include the opening cysteine and the closing phenylalanine or tryptophan. Each record gives: clone size, V gene, D gene, J gene, CDR3 protein, CDR3 DNA. A D gene is named only where the DNA matches it firmly. The size of a clone is reported for some rows only, either as once, few or many, or as a class for expanded clones.

clone_size: NA; v_call: TRBV30; d_call: NA; j_call: TRBJ1-2; cdr3_aa: CAWLGFGGGYTF; cdr3_nt: TGTGCCTGGTTGGGGTTCGGGGGAGGCTACACCTTC
clone_size: NA; v_call: TRBV11-2; d_call: TRBD1; j_call: TRBJ2-7; cdr3_aa: CASSLTGQGHEQYF; cdr3_nt: TGTGCCAGCAGCTTAACAGGACAGGGGCACGAGCAGTACTTC
clone_size: NA; v_call: TRBV7-8; d_call: NA; j_call: TRBJ2-7; cdr3_aa: CASSLVRPRGINEQYF; cdr3_nt: TGTGCCAGCAGCTTAGTACGGCCGAGAGGAATCAACGAGCAGTACTTC
clone_size: NA; v_call: TRBV25-1; d_call: TRBD1; j_call: TRBJ2-7; cdr3_aa: CASRPGQGAAYEQYF; cdr3_nt: TGTGCCAGCAGGCCGGGACAGGGGGCCGCCTACGAGCAGTACTTC
clone_size: few; v_call: TRBV19; d_call: TRBD1; j_call: TRBJ2-7; cdr3_aa: CASSYTGVPYEQYF; cdr3_nt: TGTGCCAGTAGCTACACAGGGGTCCCCTACGAGCAGTACTTC
clone_size: NA; v_call: TRBV9; d_call: TRBD2; j_call: TRBJ2-1; cdr3_aa: CASSPPYAGVCNEQFF; cdr3_nt: TGTGCCAGCAGCCCGCCCTATGCGGGAGTGTGCAATGAGCAGTTCTTC
clone_size: NA; v_call: TRBV4-1; d_call: TRBD1; j_call: TRBJ1-4; cdr3_aa: CASSRSGQGNEKLFF; cdr3_nt: TGCGCCAGCAGCCGTTCGGGACAGGGCAATGAAAAACTGTTTTTT
clone_size: NA; v_call: TRBV9; d_call: NA; j_call: TRBJ1-4; cdr3_aa: CASSVRESGEKLFF; cdr3_nt: TGTGCCAGCAGCGTACGAGAATCCGGTGAAAAACTGTTTTTT
clone_size: NA; v_call: TRBV5-8; d_call: NA; j_call: TRBJ2-7; cdr3_aa: CASYTLYEQYF; cdr3_nt: TGTGCCAGCTACACCCTCTACGAGCAGTACTTC
clone_size: NA; v_call: TRBV2; d_call: NA; j_call: TRBJ1-3; cdr3_aa: CASSPGVGSSGNTIYF; cdr3_nt: TGTGCCAGCAGTCCCGGGGTAGGAAGCTCTGGAAACACCATATATTTT
clone_size: NA; v_call: TRBV5-6; d_call: TRBD1; j_call: TRBJ1-1; cdr3_aa: CASSPGQVMSQRTEAFF; cdr3_nt: TGTGCCAGCAGCCCCGGACAGGTGATGTCACAACGCACTGAAGCTTTCTTT
clone_size: NA; v_call: TRBV18; d_call: NA; j_call: TRBJ1-2; cdr3_aa: CASSPSAASREIDGYTF; cdr3_nt: TGTGCCAGCTCACCATCGGCCGCGAGTAGGGAGATCGATGGCTACACCTTC
clone_size: NA; v_call: TRBV28; d_call: TRBD1; j_call: TRBJ1-2; cdr3_aa: CASSLGQEPYGYTF; cdr3_nt: TGTGCCAGCAGTTTGGGACAGGAGCCTTATGGCTACACCTTC
clone_size: NA; v_call: TRBV1; d_call: NA; j_call: TRBJ2-2; cdr3_aa: CTSSQDLPNTGELFF; cdr3_nt: TGCACCAGCAGCCAAGACCTACCGAACACCGGGGAGCTGTTTTTT
clone_size: once; v_call: TRBV5-1; d_call: NA; j_call: TRBJ2-7; cdr3_aa: CASSPSPGVCYEQYF; cdr3_nt: TGCGCCAGCAGCCCCTCCCCCGGGGTTTGCTACGAGCAGTACTTC
clone_size: NA; v_call: TRBV10-2; d_call: TRBD1; j_call: TRBJ2-7; cdr3_aa: CASSGSRGHVYEQYF; cdr3_nt: TGCGCCAGCAGTGGCAGCAGGGGGCACGTATACGAGCAGTACTTC
clone_size: once; v_call: TRBV25-1; d_call: NA; j_call: TRBJ2-7; cdr3_aa: CASSEYTRDSLYEQYF; cdr3_nt: TGTGCCAGCAGTGAATATACCAGGGATAGCCTATACGAGCAGTACTTC
clone_size: NA; v_call: TRBV9; d_call: TRBD2; j_call: TRBJ2-7; cdr3_aa: CASSLGLAGEEQYF; cdr3_nt: TGTGCCAGCAGCCTCGGACTAGCGGGAGAGGAGCAGTACTTC
clone_size: NA; v_call: TRBV30; d_call: TRBD2; j_call: TRBJ2-3; cdr3_aa: CAWSGPTSGRGDTQYF; cdr3_nt: TGTGCCTGGAGTGGGCCGACTAGCGGGAGGGGGGATACGCAGTATTTT
clone_size: NA; v_call: TRBV4-3; d_call: TRBD2; j_call: TRBJ2-7; cdr3_aa: CASSQDIGVAGAEQYF; cdr3_nt: TGCGCCAGCAGCCAAGATATCGGGGTAGCGGGAGCCGAGCAGTACTTC
clone_size: NA; v_call: TRBV7-9; d_call: TRBD1; j_call: TRBJ1-2; cdr3_aa: CASSLIPGTDGYTF; cdr3_nt: TGTGCCAGCAGCTTAATCCCAGGGACAGATGGCTACACCTTC
clone_size: NA; v_call: TRBV6-6; d_call: TRBD1; j_call: TRBJ2-7; cdr3_aa: CASSFRDRECEQYF; cdr3_nt: TGTGCCAGCAGCTTTCGGGACAGGGAATGCGAGCAGTACTTC
clone_size: NA; v_call: TRBV4-3; d_call: TRBD2; j_call: TRBJ2-3; cdr3_aa: CASSQGLAGADTQYF; cdr3_nt: TGCGCCAGCAGCCAAGGGCTAGCGGGAGCAGATACGCAGTATTTT
clone_size: NA; v_call: TRBV4-3; d_call: NA; j_call: TRBJ1-5; cdr3_aa: CASSQDTVDQPQHF; cdr3_nt: TGCGCCAGCAGCCAAGATACTGTTGATCAGCCCCAGCATTTT
clone_size: NA; v_call: TRBV9; d_call: TRBD2; j_call: TRBJ2-1; cdr3_aa: CASSPRLAGDNEQFF; cdr3_nt: TGTGCCAGCAGCCCTCGACTAGCGGGAGACAATGAGCAGTTCTTC
clone_size: once; v_call: TRBV4-2; d_call: TRBD2; j_call: TRBJ2-4; cdr3_aa: CASSQGTSGALGIQYF; cdr3_nt: TGTGCCAGCAGCCAAGGGACTAGCGGGGCCTTAGGAATTCAGTACTTC
clone_size: NA; v_call: TRBV16; d_call: TRBD1; j_call: TRBJ2-6; cdr3_aa: CASSLPGTGGSGANVLTF; cdr3_nt: TGTGCCAGCAGCCTTCCCGGGACAGGGGGCTCTGGGGCCAACGTCCTGACTTTC
clone_size: NA; v_call: TRBV14; d_call: NA; j_call: TRBJ1-1; cdr3_aa: CAGRVGLYTEAFF; cdr3_nt: TGTGCCGGGAGGGTTGGGCTTTACACTGAAGCTTTCTTT
clone_size: few; v_call: TRBV19; d_call: NA; j_call: TRBJ1-4; cdr3_aa: CASSEVSRGHEKLFF; cdr3_nt: TGTGCCAGTAGTGAAGTGTCCAGGGGTCATGAAAAACTGTTTTTT
clone_size: once; v_call: TRBV5-1; d_call: TRBD2; j_call: TRBJ2-1; cdr3_aa: CASSLRLAGEDEQFF; cdr3_nt: TGCGCCAGCAGCTTGAGGCTAGCGGGAGAGGATGAGCAGTTCTTC
clone_size: once; v_call: TRBV28; d_call: TRBD1; j_call: TRBJ2-2; cdr3_aa: CASRAAGQVTGELFF; cdr3_nt: TGTGCCAGCAGGGCCGCGGGACAGGTCACCGGGGAGCTGTTTTTT
clone_size: NA; v_call: TRBV19; d_call: NA; j_call: TRBJ2-1; cdr3_aa: CASTKTGAVVLSSYNEQFF; cdr3_nt: TGTGCCAGTACCAAGACAGGAGCGGTGGTCCTTAGCTCCTACAATGAGCAGTTCTTC
clone_size: NA; v_call: TRBV2; d_call: NA; j_call: TRBJ2-1; cdr3_aa: CASRVALSRWPYNEQFF; cdr3_nt: TGTGCCAGCAGGGTAGCTCTCTCGAGGTGGCCCTACAATGAGCAGTTCTTC
clone_size: once; v_call: TRBV5-1; d_call: NA; j_call: TRBJ2-3; cdr3_aa: CASSSGCGGGTDTQYF; cdr3_nt: TGCGCCAGCAGCTCGGGGTGTGGCGGGGGCACAGATACGCAGTATTTT
clone_size: NA; v_call: TRBV7-6; d_call: NA; j_call: TRBJ1-1; cdr3_aa: CASSLVGRANERTEAFF; cdr3_nt: TGTGCCAGCAGCTTAGTGGGCAGGGCCAATGAACGGACTGAAGCTTTCTTT
clone_size: NA; v_call: TRBV18; d_call: NA; j_call: TRBJ2-5; cdr3_aa: CASSPHSGETQYF; cdr3_nt: TGTGCCAGCTCACCTCACTCAGGGGAGACCCAGTACTTC
clone_size: NA; v_call: TRBV5-1; d_call: TRBD2; j_call: TRBJ2-1; cdr3_aa: CASSTLSGRTNNEQFF; cdr3_nt: TGCGCCAGCAGCACCCTTAGCGGGAGGACGAACAATGAGCAGTTCTTC
clone_size: once; v_call: TRBV7-9; d_call: TRBD1; j_call: TRBJ2-7; cdr3_aa: CASSKDRDPYEQYF; cdr3_nt: TGTGCCAGCAGCAAGGACAGGGATCCGTACGAGCAGTACTTC
clone_size: NA; v_call: TRBV21-1; d_call: NA; j_call: TRBJ1-2; cdr3_aa: CASPEGDRETF; cdr3_nt: TGTGCCAGCCCAGAGGGGGACAGGGAAACCTTC
clone_size: NA; v_call: TRBV4-1; d_call: NA; j_call: TRBJ1-2; cdr3_aa: CASSQGQSRGINYGYTF; cdr3_nt: TGCGCCAGCAGCCAAGGGCAGAGTCGGGGGATAAACTATGGCTACACCTTC
clone_size: NA; v_call: TRBV5-1; d_call: NA; j_call: TRBJ2-2; cdr3_aa: CASSPTSAGTGELFF; cdr3_nt: TGCGCCAGCAGCCCTACTTCTGCGGGCACCGGGGAGCTGTTTTTT
clone_size: few; v_call: TRBV6-6; d_call: TRBD1; j_call: TRBJ2-7; cdr3_aa: CASREPGQYEQYF; cdr3_nt: TGTGCCAGCAGGGAACCGGGACAGTACGAGCAGTACTTC
clone_size: NA; v_call: TRBV27; d_call: TRBD2; j_call: TRBJ2-7; cdr3_aa: CASSPRGGAGGGEQYF; cdr3_nt: TGTGCCAGCAGTCCCCGGGGGGGTGCGGGAGGAGGCGAGCAGTACTTC
clone_size: NA; v_call: TRBV27; d_call: NA; j_call: TRBJ1-5; cdr3_aa: CASSLNRFRQPQHF; cdr3_nt: TGTGCCAGCAGTTTAAACCGGTTTCGTCAGCCCCAGCATTTT
clone_size: few; v_call: TRBV4-3; d_call: NA; j_call: TRBJ2-7; cdr3_aa: CASLGQYF; cdr3_nt: TGCGCCTCCCTAGGGCAGTACTTC
clone_size: NA; v_call: TRBV28; d_call: TRBD2; j_call: TRBJ2-3; cdr3_aa: CASSLGLAGVTDTQYF; cdr3_nt: TGTGCCAGCAGTTTAGGTCTAGCGGGAGTAACAGATACGCAGTATTTT
clone_size: NA; v_call: TRBV18; d_call: NA; j_call: TRBJ1-1; cdr3_aa: CASSPPTTSGTEAFF; cdr3_nt: TGTGCCAGCTCACCCCCAACAACCTCGGGGACTGAAGCTTTCTTT
clone_size: NA; v_call: TRBV30; d_call: NA; j_call: TRBJ1-4; cdr3_aa: CAWSVVGGDEKLFF; cdr3_nt: TGTGCCTGGAGTGTTGTCGGGGGTGACGAAAAACTGTTTTTT